The 31 T cell receptor beta chains below all came from one sample that was sequenced in a study of T cell responses to AZD1222 COVID-19 vaccine. Clones were read by immunoSEQ multiplex PCR, and TCRdb kept only the in-frame ones, dropping some. Seen here are 100,000 to 150,000 clones, roughly 90% observed once, and the top ten hold under 4.5%. The sample here was peripheral blood, taken on day 0 of AZD1222 vaccination. The receptors originated from an adult in good health.

A few counts support this clone. This chain connects TRBV10-3 to TRBJ2-5, with 8 nucleotides matching TRBD2. The germline V gene encodes CDR1 ENHRY and CDR2 SYGVKD. This CDR3 has 16 amino acids. V lost 2 bases, J lost 2 bases, and 7 bases stayed unmatched. The CDR3 here is CAISETSGAPQETQYF. The CDR3 nucleotides read TGTGCCATCAGTGAGACTAGCGGAGCCCCACAAGAGACCCAGTACTTC.

The chain is built from TRBV5-1 and TRBJ1-1; 8 nucleotides agree with TRBD1. Germline V gene sequence: CDR1 SGHRS, CDR2 YFSETQ. This CDR3 spans 16 amino acids. With 3 bases clipped from V and 3 bases from J, the junction kept 10 bases outside the gene matches. CDR3: CASSSGQGARDTEAFF. CDR3 sequence (DNA): TGCGCCAGCAGCTCCGGCCAGGGGGCGAGGGACACTGAAGCTTTCTTT.

The chain links TRBV6-2 or TRBV6-3 to TRBJ1-2; a possible D gene is TRBD1 (5 bases). CDR1 is MNHEY and CDR2 is SVGEGT in the germline V gene. This CDR3 is 17 amino acids long. With 6 bases removed from V and 8 bases from J, the gap between germline ends came to 28 bases. The CDR3 DNA is TGTGCCAGCAGCCCTTACGGGACCGACCTCAAGACAGCCGGCTACACCTTC. It encodes CASSPYGTDLKTAGYTF.

The chain has TRBV19 and TRBJ1-3, with D unresolved. V lost 5 bases to trimming and J lost 4 bases, with 9 bases between them. CDR3 length: 13 amino acids. Germline CDR1 reads LNHDA; CDR2 reads SQIVND (reference sequence). The CDR3 sequence is CASSHLVGNTIYF. The CDR3 bases are TGTGCCAGTAGTCACCTCGTGGGAAACACCATATATTTT.

The chain links TRBV5-3 to TRBJ2-3, with a tentative D call TRBD2 (6 bases). TRBV5-3 has ORF status, its function being uncertain. There are 12 residues in the CDR3. The V and J ends lost 5 bases and 5 bases respectively, with 9 bases between them. The CDR3 sequence: CARRDGRDTQYF. CDR3 DNA sequence: TGTGCCAGAAGGGACGGGAGAGATACGCAGTATTTT.

CDR3 residues: CASSHGGIKSNEQYF. The CDR3 DNA sequence: TGTGCCAGCAGCCATGGAGGAATTAAGTCAAACGAGCAGTACTTC. The gene calls are TRBV3-1 (or the pseudogene TRBV3-2) and TRBJ2-7, with D possibly being TRBD2 (5 bases). With 3 bases removed from V and 5 bases from J, the gap between germline ends came to 17 bases. From germline, CDR1 is LGHDT and CDR2 YNNKEL (reference sequence). The CDR3 runs 15 residues.

This clone was seen a handful of times. The V gene is TRBV5-6, the J gene TRBJ1-1; TRBD1 matches 7 bases. The CDR3 runs to 15 residues. With 0 bases clipped from V and 3 bases from J, the junction kept 5 bases outside the gene matches. Per the germline V gene, CDR1 is SGHDT and CDR2 is YYEEEE. This CDR3 reads CASSLGGQQYTEAFF. The CDR3 DNA follows: TGTGCCAGCAGCTTGGGGGGACAGCAGTACACTGAAGCTTTCTTT.

The CDR3 reads CASSDTRTGGDTGELFF. CDR3 in DNA: TGTGCCAGCAGTGACACTCGCACAGGGGGGGACACCGGGGAGCTGTTTTTT. The J gene is TRBJ2-2, the V gene TRBV6-4, with D tentatively TRBD1 (8 bases). CDR1 MRHNA and CDR2 SNTAGT come from the germline V gene. Trimming took off 2 bases at V and 3 bases at J, with 16 bases between the two ends. CDR3 size: 17 residues.

The chain carries TRBV6-5 and TRBJ1-2, with D unresolved. Germline CDR1 and CDR2: MNHEY and SVGAGI. This CDR3 contains 13 residues. Trimming shortened V by 2 bases and J by 4 bases, and 8 bases separated the two germline ends. The CDR3: CASSYNRVYGYTF. CDR3 in DNA: TGTGCCAGCAGTTACAATCGGGTCTATGGCTACACCTTC.

The chain couples TRBV11-3 to TRBJ1-5; 7 nucleotides line up with TRBD1. The CDR3 loop spans 16 amino acids. Per germline, CDR1 SGHNT and CDR2 YENEEA. Germline trimming cut 0 bases from V and 6 bases from J; bases unmatched to any gene: 8. The CDR3 sequence is CASSLDGQGGRQPQHF. The CDR3 DNA follows: TGTGCCAGCAGCTTAGATGGCCAGGGGGGTCGTCAGCCCCAGCATTTT. Supplemented by reference TRBV11-3 and TRBJ1-5, the full variable domain reads EAGVVQSPRYKIIEKKQPVAFWCNPISGHNTLYWYLQNLGQGPELLIRYENEEAVDDSQLPKDRFSAERLKGVDSTLKIQPAELGDSAVYLCASSLDGQGGRQPQHFGDGTRLSIL.

This chain joins TRBV11-2 and TRBJ2-7; D remains unclear. V shed 5 bases and J shed 0 bases, with 11 bases lying between them. Looked up from germline, CDR1 is SGHAT and CDR2 is FQNNGV. This CDR3 region has 14 residues. CDR3 loop: CASSRYKSSYEQYF. CDR3 DNA: TGTGCCAGCAGCCGGTATAAGAGCTCCTACGAGCAGTACTTC.

The J gene is TRBJ1-2, the V gene TRBV5-8, with 7 nucleotides matching TRBD1. The germline CDR1 and CDR2 sequences are SGHTS and YDEGEE. The CDR3 covers 16 residues. J gave up 4 bases and V 4 bases, and 13 bases lay outside the gene matches. The CDR3 DNA reads as TGTGCCAGCAGCACGGCCGGGACAGCGGGCTTCTATGGCTACACCTTC. It encodes CASSTAGTAGFYGYTF.

The chain uses TRBV11-1 and TRBJ2-1, with 12 bases identical to TRBD2. The V segment lost 5 bases and the J segment 4 bases; nucleotides outside the gene matches: 3. From germline, CDR1 is SGHAT and CDR2 FQDESV (reference sequence). CDR3 length: 15 amino acids. CDR3 residues: CASSKGLAGYNEQFF. The CDR3 coding sequence is TGTGCCAGCAGCAAAGGACTAGCGGGGTACAATGAGCAGTTCTTC.

The chain is built from TRBV11-3 and TRBJ1-3; 7 bases align to TRBD1. Germline V gene data show CDR1 as SGHNT and CDR2 as YENEEA. This CDR3 comprises 15 residues. With 5 bases clipped from V and 3 bases from J, the junction kept 7 bases outside the gene matches. The CDR3 here is CASSIRQGSGNTIYF. The CDR3 DNA follows: TGTGCCAGCAGCATCCGACAGGGTAGTGGAAACACCATATATTTT. Variable domain in full (rest from reference TRBV11-3 and TRBJ1-3): EAGVVQSPRYKIIEKKQPVAFWCNPISGHNTLYWYLQNLGQGPELLIRYENEEAVDDSQLPKDRFSAERLKGVDSTLKIQPAELGDSAVYLCASSIRQGSGNTIYFGEGSWLTVV.

This chain connects TRBV7-2 to TRBJ1-1, with D hard to call. V was clipped by 0 bases and J by 7 bases, with 9 bases between them. CDR3 size: 13 residues. CDR1 is SGHTA, CDR2 FQGNSA, per germline. CDR3 region: CASSLAGRSEAFF. The DNA of the CDR3 is TGTGCCAGCAGCTTAGCCGGGAGGAGTGAAGCTTTCTTT.

V gene TRBV5-1 combines with J gene TRBJ2-3, with D possibly being TRBD1 (6 bases). The CDR3 extends over 17 amino acids. V dropped 0 bases and J dropped 1 base, with 15 bases sitting between them. Germline V gene sequence: CDR1 SGHRS, CDR2 YFSETQ. DNA of the CDR3: TGCGCCAGCAGCTTGGCCCTTCTGGGGGCAGGCACAGATACGCAGTATTTT. Translated: CASSLALLGAGTDTQYF.

This clone has only one observation. The V call is TRBV6-5, the J call TRBJ1-5, with D hard to call. The V gene lost 8 bases and the J gene lost 0 bases, with 11 bases spanning the gap. CDR1 is MNHEY and CDR2 is SVGAGI in the germline V gene. The length of the CDR3 is 14 residues. DNA for the CDR3: TGTGCCAGCTGGACGGCGTATAGCAATCAGCCCCAGCATTTT. Protein product: CASWTAYSNQPQHF.

This chain links TRBV5-4 with TRBJ1-5; no firm D call. The CDR3 extends over 13 amino acids. Germline lookup yields CDR1 SGHNT and CDR2 YYREEE (reference sequence). V shed 0 bases and J shed 6 bases, with 7 bases lying between them. This CDR3 reads CASSLEGTQPQHF. In DNA form, the CDR3 reads TGTGCCAGCAGCTTGGAGGGAACTCAGCCCCAGCATTTT.

This clone has only one observation. This rearrangement joins TRBV29-1 to TRBJ2-3; 12 positions match TRBD1. The CDR3 spans 15 residues. Germline V gene sequence: CDR1 SQVTM, CDR2 ANQGSEA. V was pared by 1 base and J by 2 bases, with 1 base of the junction left unmatched. This CDR3 is CSVEGGQGATDTQYF. Here the CDR3 DNA reads TGCAGCGTTGAAGGGGGACAGGGGGCCACAGATACGCAGTATTTT.

This chain joins TRBV27 and TRBJ1-1; D is uncertain. The V gene lost 2 bases and the J gene lost 8 bases, with 15 bases spanning the gap. The germline V gene encodes CDR1 MNHEY and CDR2 SMNVEV (reference sequence). The CDR3 is 14 residues long. The DNA of the CDR3 is TGTGCCAGCAGTTTAAAGGCAGCGCTTCACGAAGCTTTCTTT. It is translated as CASSLKAALHEAFF.

This chain joins TRBV9 and TRBJ2-3; the D is unclear. Germline CDR1 reads SGDLS; CDR2 reads YYNGEE. V was clipped by 0 bases and J by 3 bases, with 8 bases between them. The CDR3 sequence is 14 residues long. The CDR3: CASSVGSGTDTQYF. CDR3 DNA sequence: TGTGCCAGCAGCGTAGGGAGTGGGACAGATACGCAGTATTTT. Complete variable domain (other parts from reference TRBV9 and TRBJ2-3): DSGVTQTPKHLITATGQRVTLRCSPRSGDLSVYWYQQSLDQGLQFLIQYYNGEERAKGNILERFSAQQFPDLHSELNLSSLELGDSALYFCASSVGSGTDTQYFGPGTRLTVL.

The rearrangement uses TRBV4-1 and TRBJ2-2, with 16 bases identical to TRBD2. From germline, CDR1 is MGHRA and CDR2 YSYEKL. J lost 6 bases, V lost 3 bases, and 4 bases had no gene match. This CDR3 is built from 17 residues. CDR3 sequence reads: CASSHTGTSGGAGELFF. The CDR3 DNA sequence: TGCGCCAGCAGCCATACCGGGACTAGCGGGGGGGCCGGGGAGCTGTTTTTT.

The chain is built from TRBV27 and TRBJ1-5; 8 bases match TRBD1. CDR1 and CDR2 (germline): MNHEY, SMNVEV (reference sequence). The V gene end was trimmed by 3 bases and the J gene end by 6 bases; junction bases not matched to a gene: 7. This CDR3 has 15 residues. This chain's CDR3 is CASSFQGAPSQPQHF. The CDR3 DNA is TGTGCCAGCAGTTTTCAGGGGGCGCCTAGTCAGCCCCAGCATTTT.

The chain links TRBV28 to TRBJ1-5, with a tentative D call TRBD1 (6 bases). The CDR3 contains 16 residues. Per the germline V gene, CDR1 is MDHEN and CDR2 is SYDVKM. V was clipped by 4 bases and J by 3 bases, with 16 bases between them. The CDR3 DNA is TGTGCCAGCAGTTATCGAGGGGGGGCCCTCAATCAGCCCCAGCATTTT. Translated: CASSYRGGALNQPQHF.

This sequence joins TRBV11-3 and TRBJ2-2; 9 bases map to TRBD2. J was trimmed by 0 bases and V by 0 bases; bases with no gene match: 2. The CDR3 is made up of 17 amino acids. CDR1 and CDR2 (germline): SGHNT, YENEEA. CDR3 in amino acids: CASSLDERGANTGELFF. CDR3 DNA: TGTGCCAGCAGCTTAGATGAGCGGGGGGCGAACACCGGGGAGCTGTTTTTT.

The J gene is TRBJ2-7, the V gene TRBV24-1; D might be TRBD1 (5 bases). Germline V gene data show CDR1 as KGHDR and CDR2 as SFDVKD. The CDR3 totals 17 residues. Trimming shortened V by 2 bases and J by 5 bases, and 21 bases separated the two germline ends. The CDR3 DNA reads TGTGCCACCAGTGATTCCCCTGGGGCAGGGCCAAAGAACGAGCAGTACTTC. This sequence encodes CATSDSPGAGPKNEQYF.

This chain connects TRBV5-1 to TRBJ2-1; TRBD1 is a possible D gene (5 bases). This CDR3 has 14 amino acids. V was shortened by 7 bases and J by 5 bases, with 16 bases between the two germline ends. Looked up from germline, CDR1 is SGHRS and CDR2 is YFSETQ. CDR3 coding DNA: TGCGCCAGCTCCAGGGTTTACCCCAACAATGAGCAGTTCTTC. Its translation: CASSRVYPNNEQFF. Filled out from reference TRBV5-1 and TRBJ2-1, the complete variable domain reads KAGVTQTPRYLIKTRGQQVTLSCSPISGHRSVSWYQQTPGQGLQFLFEYFSETQRNKGNFPGRFSGRQFSNSRSEMNVSTLELGDSALYLCASSRVYPNNEQFFGPGTRLTVL.

The chain is built from TRBV7-3 and TRBJ1-2, with unresolved D. The CDR3 is made up of 13 amino acids. Trimming stripped 3 bases from V and 2 bases from J, with 7 bases between. Looked up from germline, CDR1 is SGHTA and CDR2 is FQGTGA. The CDR3 region is CASSFDGNYGYTF. The CDR3 nucleotides are TGTGCCAGCAGCTTTGACGGAAACTATGGCTACACCTTC.

This clone turned up a few times. The V gene is TRBV19, the J gene TRBJ2-6; possible D gene TRBD1, 5 bases. CDR1 LNHDA and CDR2 SQIVND come from the germline V gene (reference sequence). The V end was cut by 3 bases, the J end by 4 bases, with 13 bases between. The CDR3 is made up of 16 amino acids. This CDR3 is CASSIFQGTGANVLTF. CDR3 DNA: TGTGCCAGTAGTATTTTTCAGGGAACGGGGGCCAACGTCCTGACTTTC.

V is TRBV5-4 and J is TRBJ2-1; 13 bases are a match to TRBD2. After removal of 4 bases from V and 8 bases from J, the junction contained 6 bases not matched to a gene. The CDR3 has 15 residues. Germline assignment: CDR1 SGHNT and CDR2 YYREEE (reference sequence). The CDR3 loop reads CASSAGTSGTDEQFF. Here the CDR3 DNA reads TGTGCCAGCAGCGCCGGGACTAGCGGGACAGATGAGCAGTTCTTC.

The chain recombines TRBV12-3 or TRBV12-4 with TRBJ1-5; D gene uncertain. The CDR3 length is 13 residues. V lost 8 bases, J lost 7 bases, and 15 bases lay in between. This chain's CDR3 is CASCETQEQPQHF. DNA of the CDR3: TGTGCCAGCTGTGAGACTCAGGAACAGCCCCAGCATTTT.